These 28 T cell receptor beta chains came from one sample sequenced in a study of early T cells in non-severe SARS-CoV-2 infection. TCRdb reprocessed the 5' RACE reads via MiXCR and lists one record per CDR3 protein. The sample holds about 36,000 distinct CDR3 sequences; roughly 9.9% are singletons and the top ten take approximately 12%. Sequenced: whole blood. These receptors all stem from an adult who was a healthcare worker with PCR-confirmed SARS-CoV-2 infection or an uninfected control (not recorded which).

The chain combines TRBV7-3 with TRBJ2-3, with D perhaps TRBD2 (6 bases). The CDR3 totals 17 residues. Trimming stripped 1 base from V and 4 bases from J, with 18 bases between. Germline loops: CDR1 SGHTA, CDR2 FQGTGA. DNA for the CDR3: TGTGCCAGCAGCTTAATAGGGGCCCAGGGAGGTTCAGATACGCAGTATTTT. Translated, it gives CASSLIGAQGGSDTQYF.

This clonotype was observed many times. The chain combines TRBV7-3 with TRBJ2-3, with D possibly matching TRBD1 (5 bases). Trimming stripped 7 bases from V and 2 bases from J, with 16 bases between. Germline CDR1 SGHTA, CDR2 FQGTGA. The CDR3 is 15 residues long. In DNA, the CDR3 is TGTGCCAGCACCACGGACGGACAACCCACAGATACGCAGTATTTT. Its translation is CASTTDGQPTDTQYF.

At least ten counts were recorded for this clonotype. V and J are TRBV29-1 and TRBJ2-5, with D unclear. The germline gives CDR1 SQVTM, CDR2 ANQGSEA. Trimming cost V 3 bases and J 4 bases, with 12 bases left between them. The CDR3 totals 13 residues. CDR3 DNA sequence: TGCAGCGTTGATCTTCTCGGTAGAGAGACCCAGTACTTC. Its protein is CSVDLLGRETQYF. Supplemented by reference TRBV29-1 and TRBJ2-5, the full variable domain reads SAVISQKPSRDICQRGTSLTIQCQVDSQVTMMFWYRQQPGQSLTLIATANQGSEATYESGFVIDKFPISRPNLTFSTLTVSNMSPEDSSIYLCSVDLLGRETQYFGPGTRLLVL.

A few counts support this clonotype. One end of the junction is discordant with germline, which a read error may explain. The V call is TRBV28, the J call TRBJ2-1; no firm D call. The germline gives CDR1 MDHEN, CDR2 SYDVKM. The CDR3 runs 11 residues. The chain's CDR3 is CASSLGPNALF. CDR3 coding DNA: TGTGCCAGCAGTTTAGGGCCCAACGCTCTATTC.

This clonotype is categorized as medium-sized. The chain joins TRBV7-9 to TRBJ2-5, with D possibly matching TRBD1 (5 bases). Germline CDR1 SEHNR, CDR2 FQNEAQ (reference sequence). The CDR3 consists of 13 residues. The ends were cut back, 0 bases at V and 5 bases at J, with 7 bases in the middle. The CDR3 region is CASSLAGVETQYF. The CDR3 DNA is TGTGCCAGCAGCTTAGCAGGGGTGGAGACCCAGTACTTC.

The genes are TRBV20-1 and TRBJ1-2, with D unclear. Trimming took off 3 bases at V and 4 bases at J, with 9 bases between the two ends. Per germline, CDR1 DFQATT and CDR2 SNEGSKA (reference sequence). This CDR3 has 12 amino acids. CDR3 coding DNA: TGCAGTGCTAGTTGGCAGGTCTATGGCTACACCTTC. This codes for CSASWQVYGYTF.

This clonotype was seen a few times. The V call is TRBV7-8, the J call TRBJ1-2, with 9 bases fitting TRBD1. Trimming removed 10 bases from V and 3 bases from J; junction bases left unmatched: 9. The CDR3 runs 14 residues. Germline CDR1 is SGHVS and CDR2 is FQNEAQ. The chain's CDR3 is CATTTRQGDYGYTF. CDR3 DNA sequence: TGTGCCACCACCACCCGACAGGGGGACTATGGCTACACCTTC.

Ten or more counts support this clonotype. The DNA of the CDR3 is TGTGCCAGTAGCAATGCAGTGCGGACAGGGGGCTACACCTTC. This encodes CASSNAVRTGGYTF. The chain is built from TRBV19 and TRBJ1-2, with 8 bases matching TRBD1. The CDR3 has 14 amino acids. The trim removed 6 bases at V and 8 bases at J, leaving 11 bases unmatched. Germline CDR1 is LNHDA and CDR2 is SQIVND (reference sequence). Looking up the rest from reference TRBV19 and TRBJ1-2 gives the full variable domain: DGGITQSPKYLFRKEGQNVTLSCEQNLNHDAMYWYRQDPGQGLRLIYYSQIVNDFQKGDIAEGYSVSREKKESFPLTVTSAQKNPTAFYLCASSNAVRTGGYTFGSGTRLTVV.

Ten or more counts support this clonotype. The chain couples TRBV18 to TRBJ2-3; 10 nucleotides match TRBD1. The CDR3 loop spans 15 amino acids. The germline CDR1 and CDR2 sequences are KGHSH and LQKENI. Trimming cost V 3 bases and J 8 bases; bases outside gene matches: 8. The DNA for the CDR3 is TGTGCCAGCTCACCGGGACAGGGGCCTACCCCTACGCAGTATTTT. It specifies CASSPGQGPTPTQYF.

This clonotype was counted many times. V usage is TRBV5-4 and J usage is TRBJ2-2; 8 bases match TRBD1. V was clipped by 4 bases and J by 4 bases; unmatched bases: 6. Per the germline V gene, CDR1 is SGHNT and CDR2 is YYREEE (reference sequence). This CDR3 has 15 residues. CDR3 residues: CASSPGQGSTGELFF. CDR3 nucleotide sequence: TGTGCCAGCAGCCCCGGACAGGGATCCACCGGGGAGCTGTTTTTT.

This clonotype has ten or more counts. The V and J genes are TRBV29-1 and TRBJ2-1, with a tentative D call TRBD2 (6 bases). Trimming shortened V by 2 bases and J by 10 bases, and 12 bases separated the two germline ends. Germline CDR1 is SQVTM and CDR2 is ANQGSEA. The CDR3 runs 12 residues. In nucleotides, the CDR3 is TGCAGCGTTGAACTTACCCTAGCGGAGCAGTTCTTC. Its translation: CSVELTLAEQFF.

The chain combines TRBV10-3 with TRBJ2-3; tentatively, D is TRBD2 (7 bases). Trimming stripped 6 bases from V and 5 bases from J, with 12 bases between. Germline CDR1 ENHRY, CDR2 SYGVKD. This CDR3 region has 13 residues. The CDR3 spells CAISRGGGDTQYF. Written as DNA, the CDR3 is TGTGCCATCAGCAGAGGGGGGGGAGATACGCAGTATTTT.

This clonotype was observed a handful of times. J is TRBJ2-5 and V is TRBV11-2, with D perhaps TRBD2 (5 bases). The V end lost 6 bases, the J end lost 5 bases, and 16 bases lay between the germline ends. There are 14 residues in the CDR3. Per germline, CDR1 SGHAT and CDR2 FQNNGV. CDR3 sequence (DNA): TGTGCCAGCAGTCGCACCGGGGAGCCCGAGACCCAGTACTTC. Translating it yields CASSRTGEPETQYF. The whole variable domain, filled in from reference TRBV11-2 and TRBJ2-5, reads EAGVAQSPRYKIIEKRQSVAFWCNPISGHATLYWYQQILGQGPKLLIQFQNNGVVDDSQLPKDRFSAERLKGVDSTLKIQPAKLEDSAVYLCASSRTGEPETQYFGPGTRLLVL.

This clonotype was seen repeatedly, ten times or more. The chain joins TRBV7-3 to TRBJ2-3; 8 nucleotides agree with TRBD2. Looked up from germline, CDR1 is SGHTA and CDR2 is FQGTGA. V gave up 5 bases and J gave up 7 bases; unmatched junction bases: 8. This CDR3 contains 14 residues. CDR3 amino acids: CASSQAAGVNTQYF. The CDR3 coding sequence is TGTGCCAGCAGCCAGGCAGCGGGGGTTAATACGCAGTATTTT.

This clonotype was seen ten or more times. The chain employs TRBV7-2 and TRBJ2-1; tentative D call: TRBD2 (5 bases). Germline V CDR1 and CDR2: SGHTA, FQGNSA. The CDR3 loop spans 14 amino acids. With 5 bases removed from V and 5 bases from J, the gap between germline ends came to 13 bases. In DNA, the CDR3 is TGTGCCAGCAGCCCAAGAAGGCGGGACAATGAGCAGTTCTTC. It is translated as CASSPRRRDNEQFF.

As for this clonotype: A much bigger clone sits one base away, suggesting this may be a read error. CDR3 nucleotides: TGTGCCAGGGGAGGGGCGACTGGAAACACCATATATTTT. Translated, it gives CARGGATGNTIYF. The gene calls are TRBV12-3 or TRBV12-4 and TRBJ1-3; D might be TRBD1 (5 bases). V lost 9 bases to trimming and J lost 2 bases, with 11 bases between them. CDR3 length: 13 residues.

The chain is built from TRBV5-1 and TRBJ2-4, with D perhaps assigned TRBD1 or TRBD2 (5 bases each). The CDR3 sequence is 13 residues long. The V end was cut by 0 bases, the J end by 14 bases, with 15 bases between. The germline V gene encodes CDR1 SGHRS and CDR2 YFSETQ. CDR3 residues: CASSLASRGAEYF. CDR3 nucleotide sequence: TGCGCCAGCAGCTTGGCCTCCAGAGGGGCGGAGTACTTC.

This clonotype has ten or more counts. This chain links TRBV21-1 with TRBJ1-1. TRBV21-1 is shown as a pseudogene. This CDR3 is 17 amino acids long. CDR3 bases: TGTGCCAGCAGCAAAATAGAGGGAGGGACCTCCTACACTGAAGCTTTCTTT. Residues: CASSKIEGGTSYTEAFF.

This clonotype turned up a few times. The J gene is TRBJ1-1, the V gene TRBV5-4; no clear D gene. This CDR3 spans 14 amino acids. Germline values: CDR1 SGHNT, CDR2 YYREEE (reference sequence). V lost 2 bases to trimming and J lost 1 base, with 9 bases between them. The CDR3 region has the DNA TGTGCCAGCAGCTTACCCAGTGGGAACACTGAAGCTTTCTTT. Residues: CASSLPSGNTEAFF.

Many counts were recorded for this clonotype. This chain connects TRBV12-3 or TRBV12-4 to TRBJ1-3; D uncertain. The V end lost 3 bases, the J end lost 9 bases, and 12 bases lay between the germline ends. The CDR3 runs 13 residues. The CDR3 loop is CASSLAAASTIYF. The CDR3 DNA is TGTGCCAGCAGTTTGGCAGCAGCCAGCACCATATATTTT.

This clonotype was seen at least ten times. The chain employs TRBV20-1 and TRBJ1-1; TRBD1 might be the D (5 bases). Per the germline V gene, CDR1 is DFQATT and CDR2 is SNEGSKA (reference sequence). This CDR3 has 13 amino acids. The V and J ends lost 3 bases and 5 bases respectively, with 13 bases between them. CDR3 DNA sequence: TGCAGTGCTAGCTCCCTCCAGGGAACTGAAGCTTTCTTT. The encoded protein is CSASSLQGTEAFF.

This clonotype was seen a handful of times. CDR3 DNA sequence: TGTGCCAGCAGCTCCCAGGGGGTATTTGGGGTCAATGAGCAGTTCTTC. As protein: CASSSQGVFGVNEQFF. The rearrangement links TRBV7-6 to TRBJ2-1, with TRBD1 matching 7 bases. CDR1 and CDR2 (germline): SGHVS, FNYEAQ. The ends lost 4 bases at V and 6 bases at J; junction bases unmatched: 12. The CDR3 length is 16 residues.

The chain has TRBV15 and TRBJ2-4; D unresolved. The V end lost 8 bases, the J end lost 0 bases, and 8 bases lay between the germline ends. Per germline, CDR1 LNHNV and CDR2 YYDKDF (reference sequence). This CDR3 comprises 13 residues. CDR3 region: CATAGVAKNIQYF. CDR3 coding DNA: TGTGCCACCGCCGGAGTAGCCAAAAACATTCAGTACTTC.

This clonotype has a count of ten or more. This chain connects TRBV28 to TRBJ2-1; D unresolved. Trimming pared 1 base from V and 7 bases from J, leaving 8 bases between. The germline gives CDR1 MDHEN, CDR2 SYDVKM. The CDR3 runs 13 residues. In DNA form, the CDR3 reads TGTGCCAGCAGTTTATCGACCGGGAATGAGCAGTTCTTC. It encodes CASSLSTGNEQFF.

The chain combines TRBV3-1 with TRBJ1-1, with no clear D. CDR3 length: 14 residues. The germline V gene has CDR1 LGHDT and CDR2 YNNKEL (reference sequence). Deletions cut 4 bases from V and 2 bases from J, with 11 bases between. Here the CDR3 reads CASSRRIENTEAFF. CDR3 nucleotide sequence: TGTGCCAGCAGCCGCCGAATAGAAAACACTGAAGCTTTCTTT. Based on the CDR3 plus reference TRBV3-1 and TRBJ1-1, the full variable domain is DTAVSQTPKYLVTQMGNDKSIKCEQNLGHDTMYWYKQDSKKFLKIMFSYNNKELIINETVPNRFSPKSPDKAHLNLHINSLELGDSAVYFCASSRRIENTEAFFGQGTRLTVV.

This chain joins TRBV11-2 and TRBJ1-2; D might be TRBD1 (6 bases). The CDR3 loop spans 13 amino acids. Germline assignment: CDR1 SGHAT and CDR2 FQNNGV. The V and J ends lost 4 bases and 2 bases respectively, with 8 bases between them. CDR3 nucleotides: TGTGCCAGCAGCTCCACAGGGAACTATGGCTACACCTTC. As protein: CASSSTGNYGYTF.

The chain employs TRBV5-1 and TRBJ2-7, with D possibly matching TRBD1 (6 bases). Germline V CDR1 and CDR2: SGHRS, YFSETQ. V lost 6 bases to trimming and J lost 5 bases, with 15 bases between them. This CDR3 has 13 residues. This CDR3 is CASIFTYRDEQYF. The CDR3 region has the DNA TGCGCCAGCATCTTTACTTACAGGGACGAGCAGTACTTC.

There are a few counts of this clonotype. The chain combines TRBV19 with TRBJ2-1; 8 bases line up with TRBD2. The V segment lost 6 bases and the J segment 10 bases; nucleotides outside the gene matches: 14. Germline V gives CDR1 LNHDA, CDR2 SQIVND (reference sequence). This CDR3 is 15 amino acids long. The CDR3 protein is CASRTSGLAPSEQFF. For the CDR3, the DNA is TGTGCCAGTAGAACAAGTGGACTAGCACCGTCGGAGCAGTTCTTC.